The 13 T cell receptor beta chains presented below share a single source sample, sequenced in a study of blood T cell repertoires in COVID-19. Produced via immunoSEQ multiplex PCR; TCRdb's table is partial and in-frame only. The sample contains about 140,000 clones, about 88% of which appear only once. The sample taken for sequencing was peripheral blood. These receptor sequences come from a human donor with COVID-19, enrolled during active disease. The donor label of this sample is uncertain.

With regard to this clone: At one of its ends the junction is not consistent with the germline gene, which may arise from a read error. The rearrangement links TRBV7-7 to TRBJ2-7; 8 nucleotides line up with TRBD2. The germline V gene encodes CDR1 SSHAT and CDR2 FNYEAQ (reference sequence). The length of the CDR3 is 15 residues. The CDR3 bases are TGTGCTAGCAGCTTAAATAGCGGGAAGTCCTACGAGCAGTACTTC. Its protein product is CASSLNSGKSYEQYF.

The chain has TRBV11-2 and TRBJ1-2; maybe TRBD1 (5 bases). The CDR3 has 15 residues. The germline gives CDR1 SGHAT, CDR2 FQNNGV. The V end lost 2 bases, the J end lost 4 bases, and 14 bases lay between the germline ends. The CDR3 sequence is CASSLNRGGGYGYTF. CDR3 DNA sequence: TGTGCCAGCAGCTTAAATAGGGGAGGAGGCTATGGCTACACCTTC. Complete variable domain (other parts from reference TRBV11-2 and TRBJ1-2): EAGVAQSPRYKIIEKRQSVAFWCNPISGHATLYWYQQILGQGPKLLIQFQNNGVVDDSQLPKDRFSAERLKGVDSTLKIQPAKLEDSAVYLCASSLNRGGGYGYTFGSGTRLTVV.

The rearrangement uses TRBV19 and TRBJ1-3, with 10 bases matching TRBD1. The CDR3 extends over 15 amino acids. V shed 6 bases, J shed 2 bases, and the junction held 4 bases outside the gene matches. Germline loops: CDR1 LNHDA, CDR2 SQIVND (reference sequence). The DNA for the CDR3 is TGTGCCAGTAGCCCCGGGACAGGGGCTGGAAACACCATATATTTT. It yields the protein CASSPGTGAGNTIYF.

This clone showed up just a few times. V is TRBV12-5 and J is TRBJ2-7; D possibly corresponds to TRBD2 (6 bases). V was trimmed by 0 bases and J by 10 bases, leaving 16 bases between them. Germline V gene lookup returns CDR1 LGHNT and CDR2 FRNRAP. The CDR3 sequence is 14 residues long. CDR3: CASGLVQEGEEQYF. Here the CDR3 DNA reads TGTGCTAGTGGTTTGGTACAGGAGGGAGAGGAACAGTACTTC.

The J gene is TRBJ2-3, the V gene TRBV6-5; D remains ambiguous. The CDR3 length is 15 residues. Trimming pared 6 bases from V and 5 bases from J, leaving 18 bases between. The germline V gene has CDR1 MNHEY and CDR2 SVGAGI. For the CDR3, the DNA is TGTGCCAGCAGCGATTTTTTTGGGCAACAAGATACGCAGTATTTT. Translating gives CASSDFFGQQDTQYF.

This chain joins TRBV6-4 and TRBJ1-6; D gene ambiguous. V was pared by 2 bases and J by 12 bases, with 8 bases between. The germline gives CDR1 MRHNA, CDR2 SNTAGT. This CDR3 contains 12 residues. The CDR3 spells CASSDPPGPLHF. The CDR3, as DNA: TGTGCCAGCAGTGACCCACCGGGACCCCTCCACTTT.

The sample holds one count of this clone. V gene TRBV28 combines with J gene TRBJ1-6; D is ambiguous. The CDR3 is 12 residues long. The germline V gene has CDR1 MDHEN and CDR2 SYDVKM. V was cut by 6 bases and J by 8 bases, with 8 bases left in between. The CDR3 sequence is CASREGDSPLHF. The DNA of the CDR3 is TGTGCCAGCAGAGAGGGAGATTCACCCCTCCACTTT.

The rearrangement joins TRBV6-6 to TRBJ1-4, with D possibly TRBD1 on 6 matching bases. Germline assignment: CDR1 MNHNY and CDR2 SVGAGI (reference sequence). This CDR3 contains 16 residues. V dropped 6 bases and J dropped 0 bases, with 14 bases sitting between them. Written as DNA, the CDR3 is TGTGCCAGCAGCGCCGGGACACCAACAACTAATGAAAAACTGTTTTTT. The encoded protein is CASSAGTPTTNEKLFF.

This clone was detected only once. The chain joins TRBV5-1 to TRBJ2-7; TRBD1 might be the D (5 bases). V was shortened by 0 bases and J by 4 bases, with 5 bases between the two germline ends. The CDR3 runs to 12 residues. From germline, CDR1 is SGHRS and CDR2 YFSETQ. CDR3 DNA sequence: TGCGCCAGCAGCTTGGAGGGGTACGAGCAGTACTTC. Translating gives CASSLEGYEQYF.

CDR3 region: CASSILKEGSLLSYYNEQFF. DNA for the CDR3: TGTGCCAGTAGTATACTCAAGGAGGGGTCTTTATTGTCCTACTACAATGAGCAGTTCTTC. The chain is built from TRBV19 and TRBJ2-1, with TRBD2 as a possible D gene (6 bases). Germline CDR1 reads LNHDA; CDR2 reads SQIVND (reference sequence). V was cut by 2 bases and J by 3 bases, with 26 bases left in between. The CDR3 spans 20 residues.

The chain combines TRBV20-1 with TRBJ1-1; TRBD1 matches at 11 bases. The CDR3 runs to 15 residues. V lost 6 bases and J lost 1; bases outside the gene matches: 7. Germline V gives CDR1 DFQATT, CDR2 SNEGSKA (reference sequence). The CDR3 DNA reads TGCAGTGCCAGTCCCGGGACAGGGGGGAACACTGAAGCTTTCTTT. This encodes CSASPGTGGNTEAFF.

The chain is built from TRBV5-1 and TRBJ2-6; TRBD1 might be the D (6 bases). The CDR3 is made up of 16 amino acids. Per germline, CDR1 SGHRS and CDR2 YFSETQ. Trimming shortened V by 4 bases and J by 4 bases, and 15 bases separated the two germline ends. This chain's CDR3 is CASSTNTGPGANVLTF. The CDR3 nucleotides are TGCGCCAGCAGCACGAATACAGGGCCCGGGGCCAACGTCCTGACTTTC. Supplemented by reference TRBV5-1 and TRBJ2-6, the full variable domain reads KAGVTQTPRYLIKTRGQQVTLSCSPISGHRSVSWYQQTPGQGLQFLFEYFSETQRNKGNFPGRFSGRQFSNSRSEMNVSTLELGDSALYLCASSTNTGPGANVLTFGAGSRLTVL.

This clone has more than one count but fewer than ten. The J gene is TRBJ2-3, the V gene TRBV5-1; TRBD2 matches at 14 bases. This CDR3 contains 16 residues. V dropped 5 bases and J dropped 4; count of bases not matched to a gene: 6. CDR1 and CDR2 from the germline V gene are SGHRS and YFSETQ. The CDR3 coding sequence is TGCGCCAGCAGGGGGACTAGCGGGAGCTTGGCAGATACGCAGTATTTT. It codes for CASRGTSGSLADTQYF.